These 7 T cell receptor beta chains were sequenced from one sample in a study of T cells in localized non-small cell lung cancer. The data were produced by immunoSEQ multiplex PCR, yet TCRdb's version contains in-frame clones alone and is incomplete. Among 40,000 to 50,000 clones listed, approximately 90% were seen once. Sequences were derived from peripheral blood, sampled before any cancer treatment. These receptors came from a woman aged 18-49 years with stage III lung adenocarcinoma.

The V and J genes are TRBV4-1 and TRBJ1-5, with D hard to call. CDR3 size: 13 residues. CDR1 and CDR2 (germline): MGHRA, YSYEKL. V was shortened by 0 bases and J by 6 bases, with 6 bases between the two germline ends. CDR3 sequence: CASSQEGAQPQHF. The CDR3 coding sequence is TGCGCCAGCAGCCAAGAGGGAGCTCAGCCCCAGCATTTT.

DNA of the CDR3: TGTGCCAGCAGCCCCGGGGGGGGGCCCACTGAAGCTTTCTTT. Translation: CASSPGGGPTEAFF. J is TRBJ1-1 and V is TRBV11-3; a weak D match, TRBD1 (6 bases). The CDR3 totals 14 residues. The germline gives CDR1 SGHNT, CDR2 YENEEA. V was clipped by 5 bases and J by 4 bases, with 14 bases between them.

As DNA, the CDR3 is TGTGCCAGCAGTCTCTTGGGGACAGGGCACCACGAGCAGTACTTC. Its protein product is CASSLLGTGHHEQYF. This rearrangement joins TRBV25-1 to TRBJ2-7; 9 bases map to TRBD1. The CDR3 length is 15 residues. The V and J ends lost 5 bases and 5 bases, in that order; junction bases with no gene match: 10. From germline, CDR1 is MGHDK and CDR2 SYGVNS.

J is TRBJ2-7 and V is TRBV2, with a tentative D call TRBD1 (6 bases). Per germline, CDR1 SNHLY and CDR2 FYNNEI. The V end was cut by 3 bases, the J end by 5 bases, with 8 bases between. The CDR3 sequence is 12 residues long. The CDR3 nucleotides are TGTGCCAGCAGTGACACAGGGAACGAGCAGTACTTC. Translated, it gives CASSDTGNEQYF.

The V and J genes are TRBV6-1 and TRBJ1-2; tentatively, D is TRBD1 (6 bases). This CDR3 region has 11 residues. Looked up from germline, CDR1 is MNHNS and CDR2 is SASEGT. V lost 8 bases, J lost 4 bases, and 8 bases lay in between. The DNA for the CDR3 is TGTGCCAGCGGCAGGGGCTATGGCTACACCTTC. It codes for CASGRGYGYTF.

This chain links TRBV2 with TRBJ2-5; TRBD2 might be the D (6 bases). Trimming stripped 1 base from V and 5 bases from J, with 11 bases between. Germline V lookup: CDR1 SNHLY, CDR2 FYNNEI. The CDR3 length is 14 residues. The CDR3: CASSEGFGGETQYF. The CDR3 nucleotides are TGTGCCAGCAGTGAAGGTTTCGGAGGGGAGACCCAGTACTTC.

This clone appeared a single time. The chain joins TRBV7-9 to TRBJ1-2; tentatively, D is TRBD1 (5 bases). V lost 5 bases and J lost 0, with 10 bases in between. CDR3 size: 14 residues. Looked up from germline, CDR1 is SEHNR and CDR2 is FQNEAQ (reference sequence). CDR3 protein: CASSPDTSNYGYTF. CDR3 coding DNA: TGTGCCAGCAGCCCGGACACCTCTAACTATGGCTACACCTTC.